This entry describes one TCR beta chain. Only one count was recorded for this clone. No antigen is known for it. Qualities for individual bases were not recorded, and no much larger clone is one base off. For the CD8 naive samples, CD45RO-negative cells were positively selected for CCR7, yielding a CD45RA+CCR7+ population from which TemRA cells were excluded. Donors were healthy HIV-negative adults with no recently reported acute infections or vaccinations. Every donor was a Caucasian adult living in Nashville, Tennessee, USA. After blood collection by leukapheresis, PBMCs were isolated using Ficoll-Histopaque density gradient centrifugation and then cryopreserved in the vapor phase of liquid nitrogen. Purity and quantity of every magnetically sorted T cell population were checked by analytical flow cytometry. Genomic DNA was isolated from each sorted fraction and quantified by UV absorbance on a Nanodrop 2000c.

The V end gives up 0 bases and the J end 0 bases, leaving 5 bases in the junction not matched to a gene. The cysteine opens and the phenylalanine closes a CDR3 of 17 amino acids. Just the 51-base CDR3 DNA is kept, in frame starting at base 1. According to the germline V gene, CDR1 reads MGHRA and CDR2 reads YSYEKL. Using the deep immunoSEQ assay, TCR CDR3 regions were amplified from genomic DNA by multiplex PCR. For each cell subset, the extracted genomic DNA was distributed evenly across all wells of several immunoSEQ 96-well plates, and each plate served as one replicate. Each replicate PCR for sorted subsets received around 200 ng genomic DNA, equal to roughly 30,000 T cell genomes. Purified libraries were measured with a Qubit 3.0 fluorometer, size-checked on a Bioanalyzer 2100, and measured again with the KAPA Library Quantification kit. Every immunoSEQ 96-well plate was sequenced on a separate single-read 150-cycle Illumina NextSeq 550 flow cell. As for how the authors treated the data: The immunoSEQ output contained only junctional sequences without quality scores, so filtering could not match that applied to full-length reads. Sequences were annotated with PyIR, a Python wrapper for IgBLAST v1.9, using IMGT germline references to assign V/J genes and CDR3. Reads were removed for weak V/J assignments (E-value above 1e-6), missing CDR3, stop codons, out-of-frame junctions, or ambiguous translated residues. A V3J clonotype was defined by an identical inferred V gene, J gene, and CDR3 amino acid sequence. Percentage overlap between repertoires was computed as shared unique clonotypes divided by the size of the smaller repertoire. RTK rarefaction, the Chao1 estimator, and Recon v2.1 estimates of unobserved clonotypes were used to assess repertoire richness. OLGA was used to compute generation probabilities for all TCRbeta clonotypes that the gDNA method yielded from a handful of donors. The clones in this table, taken by TCRdb from immuneACCESS, are in-frame only. Not every clone is retained; where verified, under half of the shortfall comes from an unresolved V gene, and the cause of the rest is unknown. V and J calls and clone size follow that table, whereas D and trimming were derived from the DNA. This sample gives some 2,000,000 clones in total; about 95% of them show up just once. 0.9% to 1.3% of the sample goes to the ten largest clones.

This entry belongs to a study of shared clonotypes between healthy human individuals (TCRdb year 2020). The study in broad terms: The cohort comprised two women and three men aged 18 to 49 years. Between about 0.85 and 10 billion PBMCs per donor were obtained by leukapheresis. For each donor, three plates each were used for CD4 naive and CD4 memory, two plates were used for CD8 naive, and one plate was used for CD8 memory. The study deeply sequenced blood TCR repertoires of several healthy adults to estimate repertoire size and the extent of clonotype sharing between individuals. Libraries were prepared and TCR repertoires were sequenced by different laboratories using diverse techniques, in order to increase sequencing depth and limit assay-specific biases. Broader findings and caveats from the paper: The genetic and exposure-history diversity represented was limited by the small number of donors. Pairwise subsampling led to the expectation that sequencing depth would affect the degree of clonotype sharing among donors. Across a few donors, 4.5% to 6.5% of naive CD4, roughly 3.5% of naive CD8, about 2% of memory CD4, and 0.4% of memory CD8 clonotypes were shared. Incomplete sequencing was indicated by rarefaction of sorted-subset datasets, despite the large sequencing depth. Naive subsets generally had larger estimated clonotype richness than memory subsets did. Compared with non-shared clonotypes, the clonotypes found in all four sorted-subset donors had higher generation probabilities. Only blood was sampled, and tissue TCR repertoires likely differ from those in blood.

Input material: naive CD8+ T cells sorted from blood. This sample's cell subset or site label indicates: CD45RA+CCR7+. The receptor's source is a man in his late teens or twenties in good health. This receptor chain uses TRBV4-1 and TRBJ2-7; TRBD2 aligns with 10 central bases. The DNA reads TGCGCCAGCAGCCAAGATACTTCTAGCGGGAGCTCCTACGAGCAGTACTTC. Translated, it reads CASSQDTSSGSSYEQYF.